This TCR beta chain was observed in a study of PD-L1 blockade in urothelial cancer. Whole-study context: It was at 3 weeks (second dose) and 6 weeks after treatment start that blood was analyzed. Blood samples had a median of 141,255 T cells.

Here immunoSEQ multiplex PCR was the method, and the copy in TCRdb shows in-frame clones only, minus some. The sample holds tens of thousands of clones; approximately 80% are singletons and the top ten take almost 4.5%. Patients had urothelial carcinoma that was locally advanced or metastatic. There are 15 residues in the CDR3. Between the trimmed V and J ends, which lost 3 bases and 3 bases, there was a span of 15 bases. The V gene's germline CDR1 is LNHNV and CDR2 YYDKDF (reference sequence). This clone was seen more than once but under ten times. This sequence originates from a man in his 70s with urothelial cancer. The starting material was PBMCs, obtained around atezolizumab (anti-PD-L1) treatment. The rearrangement joins TRBV15 to TRBJ2-7; D might be TRBD1 (6 bases). CDR3 residues: CATSSIWGPNYEQYF. The DNA for the CDR3 is TGTGCCACCAGCAGTATCTGGGGGCCCAACTACGAGCAGTACTTC. Full variable domain (rest looked up from reference TRBV15 and TRBJ2-7): DAMVIQNPRYQVTQFGKPVTLSCSQTLNHNVMYWYQQKSSQAPKLLFHYYDKDFNNEADTPDNFQSRRPNTSFCFLDIRSPGLGDTAMYLCATSSIWGPNYEQYFGPGTRLTVT.